This T cell receptor beta chain originates from a study of blood T cell repertoires in COVID-19. The CDR3 length is 17 residues. Germline CDR1 KGHDR, CDR2 SFDVKD. Trimming stripped 4 bases from V and 0 bases from J, with 15 bases between. The assay was immunoSEQ multiplex PCR, and TCRdb's table has in-frame clones only and misses some. In the table there are some 65,000 clones, approximately 93% of which are singletons. This clonotype was sampled from a man in his 70s with active COVID-19. The sample comprised peripheral blood. J is TRBJ1-5 and V is TRBV24-1; weak D call: TRBD1 (6 bases). The CDR3 bases are TGTGCCACCAGTGACCTAGGACAGAACTATAGCAATCAGCCCCAGCATTTT. Amino acid sequence: CATSDLGQNYSNQPQHF.